This TCR beta chain appears in the sequencing data of a study of shared clonotypes between healthy human individuals. Overall study: CD8 memory received one plate per donor, CD8 naive two, CD4 memory three and CD4 naive three. Whole-study results and caveats: Non-shared clonotypes displayed generation probabilities falling below those of clonotypes present in all four donors.

CDR1 is LNHDA and CDR2 is SQIVND in the germline V gene (reference sequence). The CDR3 has 15 amino acids. Trimming removed 6 bases from V and 3 bases from J, with 18 bases in between. On this clone: What it binds is unknown.

CD8 cells regarded as naive lacked CD45RO, were positively chosen for CCR7, and omitted terminally differentiated effector memory CD45RA+ cells. Nashville, Tennessee was home to all donors, who were Caucasian adults. For each subset, genomic DNA was distributed in equal portions over several immunoSEQ plates. The assay was immunoSEQ multiplex PCR, and TCRdb's table has in-frame clones only and misses some. The sample lists around 1.9 million clones, approximately 92% occurring once. The receptor's source is a man between 18 and 35 years old in good health. Some clones in this sample may be carry-over from other donors' samples. Material: naive CD8+ T cells from PBMCs. The J gene is TRBJ2-7, the V gene TRBV19; D perhaps matches TRBD1 (6 bases). The CDR3 DNA reads as TGTGCCAGTAGCCTAGGACAGTCGGGGAACTACGAGCAGTACTTC. It specifies CASSLGQSGNYEQYF.